The 27 T cell receptor beta chains reported below all come from one sample, sequenced in a study of lymphopenia after photon versus proton radiotherapy. Libraries were prepared by immunoSEQ multiplex PCR; TCRdb keeps only in-frame clonotypes and omits some of them. The data show tens of thousands of clones, with around 90% seen just once and approximately 2.6% held by the top ten. The sample consisted of peripheral blood, taken from a patient treated with photon-based radiotherapy. The source of these receptors is a woman in her 70s with pancreatic cancer.

The chain is built from TRBV9 and TRBJ2-5; maybe TRBD2 (5 bases). This CDR3 spans 13 amino acids. The V and J ends lost 2 bases and 5 bases respectively, with 10 bases between them. CDR1 is SGDLS and CDR2 is YYNGEE in the germline V gene. The CDR3 DNA follows: TGTGCCAGCAGCGTGGGGAGTTTGGAGACCCAGTACTTC. Its translation is CASSVGSLETQYF.

This chain connects TRBV13 to TRBJ2-5; 9 positions match TRBD1. The length of the CDR3 is 13 residues. CDR1 is PRHDT, CDR2 FYEKMQ, per germline (reference sequence). After removal of 7 bases from V and 2 bases from J, the junction contained 2 bases not matched to a gene. The DNA for the CDR3 is TGTGCCAGCACCGACAGGGGGCAAGAGACCCAGTACTTC. Translated: CASTDRGQETQYF.

The chain recombines TRBV9 with TRBJ2-6, with D hard to call. Germline loops: CDR1 SGDLS, CDR2 YYNGEE. There are 15 residues in the CDR3. Deletions cut 0 bases from V and 0 bases from J, with 4 bases between. The CDR3 DNA reads TGTGCCAGCAGCGTAGGGGGCTCTGGGGCCAACGTCCTGACTTTC. Residues: CASSVGGSGANVLTF.

This chain uses TRBV21-1 with TRBJ1-4; TRBD1 was called by the table and not checked on the DNA. TRBV21-1 is annotated as a pseudogene. The CDR3 is 15 amino acids. Here the CDR3 reads CASSKRDSQNEKLFF. CDR3 DNA: TGTGCCAGCAGCAAGCGGGACAGTCAGAATGAAAAACTGTTTTTT.

The rearrangement joins TRBV18 to TRBJ1-2; D not resolved. CDR1 is KGHSH, CDR2 LQKENI, per germline. V lost 2 bases and J 1 base, leaving 8 bases between the germline ends. CDR3 size: 14 residues. In nucleotides, the CDR3 is TGTGCCAGCTCACCAGGGAACAATAACTATGGCTACACCTTC. It encodes CASSPGNNNYGYTF.

The chain combines TRBV2 with TRBJ2-7, with D possibly matching TRBD1 (6 bases). This CDR3 has 14 amino acids. Trimming left V 1 base short and J 4 bases short, with 11 bases between. CDR1 and CDR2 (germline): SNHLY, FYNNEI. The CDR3 DNA follows: TGTGCCAGCAGTGAAGGTCTACAGGGTTACGAGCAGTACTTC. Translated, it gives CASSEGLQGYEQYF.

This sequence joins TRBV11-3 and TRBJ2-3; 11 positions match TRBD1. With V trimmed by 8 bases and J by 6 bases, 7 bases remained unmatched. This CDR3 region has 14 residues. Germline V CDR1 and CDR2: SGHNT, YENEEA. The chain's CDR3 is CASGTGGTQDTQYF. As DNA, the CDR3 is TGTGCCAGCGGGACAGGGGGAACACAGGATACGCAGTATTTT.

The CDR3 loop reads CAISPGQGVYEQYF. CDR3 bases: TGTGCCATCAGCCCGGGACAGGGGGTTTACGAGCAGTACTTC. V is TRBV10-3 and J is TRBJ2-7; 11 bases are a match to TRBD1. The germline V gene encodes CDR1 ENHRY and CDR2 SYGVKD. V trimming: 6 bases; J trimming: 4 bases; junction bases outside the gene matches: 5. This CDR3 has 14 amino acids.

The genes are TRBV5-8 and TRBJ1-5, with D uncertain. CDR1 and CDR2 (germline): SGHTS, YDEGEE. The CDR3 is 11 residues long. V lost 0 bases and J lost 8, with 3 bases in between. DNA of the CDR3: TGTGCCAGCAGCTTGGAAAAGCCCCAGCATTTT. Translation gives CASSLEKPQHF.

The rearrangement joins TRBV6-1 to TRBJ2-5; D possibly corresponds to TRBD2 (6 bases). The length of the CDR3 is 15 residues. V was clipped by 0 bases and J by 2 bases, with 10 bases between them. The germline CDR1 and CDR2 sequences are MNHNS and SASEGT. The CDR3 region has the DNA TGTGCCAGCAGTGAAGCCGGGGGAGGTCAAGAGACCCAGTACTTC. Translating it yields CASSEAGGGQETQYF.

V is TRBV6-6 and J is TRBJ2-1; D is uncertain. The length of the CDR3 is 14 residues. Deletions cut 2 bases from V and 3 bases from J, with 8 bases between. Germline V lookup: CDR1 MNHNY, CDR2 SVGAGI (reference sequence). This CDR3 is CASSYVALYNEQFF. CDR3 DNA: TGTGCCAGCAGTTACGTAGCCCTCTACAATGAGCAGTTCTTC.

This clone was recorded once. J is TRBJ2-2 and V is TRBV19, with D hard to call. CDR1 is LNHDA and CDR2 is SQIVND in the germline V gene (reference sequence). Deletions cut 3 bases from V and 4 bases from J, with 12 bases between. This CDR3 contains 15 residues. The CDR3 reads CASSIGVLGTGELFF. The CDR3 DNA reads TGTGCCAGTAGTATCGGAGTATTGGGCACCGGGGAGCTGTTTTTT.

The chain employs TRBV5-5 and TRBJ2-3; tentative D call: TRBD1 (5 bases). Trimming stripped 3 bases from V and 1 base from J, with 9 bases between. CDR1 and CDR2 from the germline V gene are SGHKS and YYEKEE (reference sequence). The length of the CDR3 is 14 residues. Here the CDR3 reads CASSSGWGTDTQYF. The CDR3 coding sequence is TGTGCCAGCAGCTCAGGGTGGGGCACAGATACGCAGTATTTT.

The genes are TRBV7-6 and TRBJ1-2, with a tentative D call TRBD1 (6 bases). CDR1 SGHVS and CDR2 FNYEAQ come from the germline V gene. Trimming pared 5 bases from V and 1 base from J, leaving 11 bases between. The CDR3 length is 14 residues. DNA for the CDR3: TGTGCCAGCAGCCCCGGACAGTTTAACTATGGCTACACCTTC. Its translation: CASSPGQFNYGYTF.

The chain combines TRBV4-3 with TRBJ2-7; tentative D call: TRBD2 (6 bases). The V gene's germline CDR1 is LGHNA and CDR2 YSLEER. V was trimmed by 1 base and J by 0 bases, leaving 10 bases between them. The CDR3 consists of 15 residues. CDR3 residues: CASSQGPTSSYEQYF. The CDR3 DNA reads as TGCGCCAGCAGCCAAGGGCCGACTAGCTCCTACGAGCAGTACTTC.

The chain links TRBV18 to TRBJ2-5; TRBD2 matches 7 bases. The CDR3 spans 14 residues. The junction had 6 bases not matched to a gene; V was cut back by 3 bases and J by 5 bases. The germline V gene has CDR1 KGHSH and CDR2 LQKENI. For the CDR3, the DNA is TGTGCCAGCTCACCGATTACTAGCGCGGAGACCCAGTACTTC. This translates into CASSPITSAETQYF.

J is TRBJ2-1 and V is TRBV5-4; D might be TRBD1 (5 bases). CDR3 length: 15 residues. The V end lost 0 bases, the J end lost 5 bases, and 12 bases lay between the germline ends. The V gene's germline CDR1 is SGHNT and CDR2 YYREEE (reference sequence). CDR3 DNA sequence: TGTGCCAGCAGCTTGGAGCTGCAGGGCCACAATGAGCAGTTCTTC. It yields the protein CASSLELQGHNEQFF.

The chain is built from TRBV5-1 and TRBJ2-2; 13 bases align to TRBD2. Per germline, CDR1 SGHRS and CDR2 YFSETQ. Trimming removed 7 bases from V and 5 bases from J; junction bases left unmatched: 2. This CDR3 spans 14 amino acids. For the CDR3, the DNA is TGCGCCAGCCGACTAGCGGGAGGAACCGGGGAGCTGTTTTTT. Translation: CASRLAGGTGELFF. The whole variable domain, remainder taken from reference TRBV5-1 and TRBJ2-2, is KAGVTQTPRYLIKTRGQQVTLSCSPISGHRSVSWYQQTPGQGLQFLFEYFSETQRNKGNFPGRFSGRQFSNSRSEMNVSTLELGDSALYLCASRLAGGTGELFFGEGSRLTVL.

This sequence joins TRBV15 and TRBJ1-1; D is possibly TRBD1 (5 bases). Trimming stripped 3 bases from V and 4 bases from J, with 12 bases between. Looked up from germline, CDR1 is LNHNV and CDR2 is YYDKDF (reference sequence). CDR3 length: 14 residues. The CDR3 DNA follows: TGTGCCACCAGCAGGCGGCAGGGAGCCACTGAAGCTTTCTTT. Its protein is CATSRRQGATEAFF.

The chain links TRBV28 to TRBJ1-5; TRBD1 aligns across 7 bases. The length of the CDR3 is 15 residues. J was trimmed by 7 bases and V by 8 bases; bases with no gene match: 14. Germline assignment: CDR1 MDHEN and CDR2 SYDVKM. The CDR3, as DNA: TGTGCCAGCTATACAGGGGCCAGGGGAGGACAGCCCCAGCATTTT. Amino acids: CASYTGARGGQPQHF.

The chain has TRBV10-3 and TRBJ2-3, with TRBD2 identical over 8 bases. J gave up 6 bases and V 4 bases, and 9 bases lay outside the gene matches. The CDR3 runs 15 residues. Germline CDR1 and CDR2: ENHRY and SYGVKD. CDR3 DNA sequence: TGTGCCATCAGTGGTGGGAGTAGCGGGACGGATACGCAGTATTTT. Protein sequence: CAISGGSSGTDTQYF.

The chain has TRBV7-9 and TRBJ1-4; D gene ambiguous. V lost 4 bases and J lost 10, with 16 bases in between. CDR1 and CDR2 (germline): SEHNR, FQNEAQ (reference sequence). The CDR3 loop spans 14 amino acids. The CDR3 DNA follows: TGTGCCAGCAGCTCCCTATCCGGTTTGAGAAAACTGTTTTTT. Protein product: CASSSLSGLRKLFF.

The chain employs TRBV18 and TRBJ2-7; 10 bases map to TRBD2. J lost 6 bases, V lost 2 bases, and 10 bases had no gene match. CDR3 size: 16 residues. Germline V CDR1 and CDR2: KGHSH, LQKENI. The CDR3 DNA reads TGTGCCAGCTCACCAAGCGTCGTAGCGGGAGGAGGCGAGCAGTACTTC. This translates into CASSPSVVAGGGEQYF.

The chain has TRBV6-5 and TRBJ1-1, with 8 bases lining up with TRBD1. The J segment lost 2 bases and the V segment lost 6 bases, leaving 8 bases of the junction unmatched. The CDR3 totals 15 residues. CDR1 MNHEY and CDR2 SVGAGI come from the germline V gene. The CDR3 DNA is TGTGCCAGCAGCGCCAGGGGGCCTGGAAACACTGAAGCTTTCTTT. Amino acid sequence: CASSARGPGNTEAFF.

V usage is TRBV2 and J usage is TRBJ2-7; TRBD2 might be the D (7 bases). This CDR3 has 12 amino acids. Germline CDR1 reads SNHLY; CDR2 reads FYNNEI. Trimming stripped 6 bases from V and 2 bases from J, with 8 bases between. The CDR3 loop reads CASRGGAYEQYF. The CDR3 DNA reads as TGTGCCAGCAGAGGGGGGGCCTACGAGCAGTACTTC.

The J gene is TRBJ2-5, the V gene TRBV7-3; 7 bases are shared with TRBD2. Looked up from germline, CDR1 is SGHTA and CDR2 is FQGTGA. The CDR3 runs 17 residues. With 4 bases clipped from V and 2 bases from J, the junction kept 13 bases outside the gene matches. The CDR3 loop is CASSSGRGASGQETQYF. DNA for the CDR3: TGTGCCAGCAGCTCCGGGCGCGGCGCTAGCGGACAAGAGACCCAGTACTTC.

The chain carries TRBV6-6 and TRBJ2-7, with 9 nucleotides matching TRBD2. Germline CDR1 reads MNHNY; CDR2 reads SVGAGI (reference sequence). CDR3 size: 16 residues. The junction had 12 bases not matched to a gene; V was cut back by 5 bases and J by 4 bases. The CDR3 loop is CASSQRSGSKRYEQYF. The CDR3 DNA follows: TGTGCCAGCAGTCAACGTAGCGGGAGTAAACGGTACGAGCAGTACTTC.